The 8 T cell receptor beta chains presented below share a single source sample, sequenced in a study of beta chain features in type 1 diabetes. The authors reverse transcribed all of the isolated RNA, so sequencing captured expressed TCRB transcripts. The protocol was immunoSEQ multiplex PCR, while the TCRdb copy is restricted to in-frame clones and leaves out a portion. The repertoire consists of fewer than 250,000 clones, with 13% to 15% occurring once and the leading ten covering 0.026%. Sequencing was carried out using naive CD4+ T cells from blood. The source is a woman aged 40-49 years in good health.

V usage is TRBV6-5 and J usage is TRBJ1-3, with a tentative D call TRBD1 (5 bases). The CDR3 has 14 residues. Germline CDR1 and CDR2: MNHEY and SVGAGI. Trimming removed 8 bases at V and 1 base at J, with 12 bases between. CDR3 DNA: TGTGCCAGCGGGGCGAGGCAATCTGGAAACACCATATATTTT. This encodes CASGARQSGNTIYF.

This clone was detected only a few times. The rearrangement links TRBV4-3 to TRBJ2-7, with a possible D match to TRBD2 (7 bases). The CDR3 extends over 14 amino acids. Trimming took off 4 bases at V and 7 bases at J, with 17 bases between the two ends. The germline V gene has CDR1 LGHNA and CDR2 YSLEER. The CDR3 DNA reads as TGCGCCAGCAGCCTTGAGGGGGGGCCTTCAGAGCAGTACTTC. Protein sequence: CASSLEGGPSEQYF.

The chain recombines TRBV29-1 with TRBJ1-5, with D hard to call. This CDR3 region has 13 residues. Per germline, CDR1 SQVTM and CDR2 ANQGSEA. V was clipped by 4 bases and J by 0 bases, with 7 bases between them. DNA of the CDR3: TGCAGCGTTGTTGAGAATAGCAATCAGCCCCAGCATTTT. It yields the protein CSVVENSNQPQHF.

This clone showed up just a few times. This chain uses TRBV13 with TRBJ1-6; D is possibly TRBD1 (6 bases). Trimming left V 5 bases short and J 4 bases short, with 15 bases between. The germline V gene has CDR1 PRHDT and CDR2 FYEKMQ (reference sequence). The CDR3 runs to 16 residues. The CDR3: CASSPRWDIYNSPLHF. In DNA, the CDR3 is TGTGCCAGCAGCCCTAGGTGGGACATTTATAATTCACCCCTCCACTTT.

The chain couples TRBV7-2 to TRBJ2-2, with D unresolved. The CDR3 spans 15 residues. With 5 bases removed from V and 5 bases from J, the gap between germline ends came to 15 bases. CDR1 and CDR2 (germline): SGHTA, FQGNSA. CDR3 sequence: CASSVWARSTGELFF. As DNA, the CDR3 is TGTGCCAGCAGCGTATGGGCCCGAAGTACCGGGGAGCTGTTTTTT.

This rearrangement joins TRBV5-1 to TRBJ2-7; possible D gene TRBD2, 5 bases. With 1 base removed from V and 5 bases from J, the gap between germline ends came to 13 bases. The CDR3 runs to 14 residues. The germline gives CDR1 SGHRS, CDR2 YFSETQ. The CDR3 nucleotides read TGCGCCAGCAGCTTGTACCGGGATACCAACGAGCAGTACTTC. It codes for CASSLYRDTNEQYF.

This clone was observed a handful of times. This chain links TRBV5-1 with TRBJ2-2; a weak D match, TRBD1 (5 bases). This CDR3 has 13 residues. Trimming shortened V by 1 base and J by 6 bases, and 7 bases separated the two germline ends. Germline CDR1 reads SGHRS; CDR2 reads YFSETQ. CDR3 residues: CASSLQTAGELFF. The CDR3 DNA reads as TGCGCCAGCAGCTTGCAGACAGCCGGGGAGCTGTTTTTT.

This clone was counted a few times. The V gene is TRBV5-8, the J gene TRBJ1-2; D might be TRBD1 (6 bases). Germline V gene data show CDR1 as SGHTS and CDR2 as YDEGEE. The CDR3 length is 12 residues. V was pared by 3 bases and J by 4 bases, with 7 bases between. The chain's CDR3 is CASSWTVYGYTF. The CDR3 nucleotides read TGTGCCAGCAGCTGGACAGTCTATGGCTACACCTTC.